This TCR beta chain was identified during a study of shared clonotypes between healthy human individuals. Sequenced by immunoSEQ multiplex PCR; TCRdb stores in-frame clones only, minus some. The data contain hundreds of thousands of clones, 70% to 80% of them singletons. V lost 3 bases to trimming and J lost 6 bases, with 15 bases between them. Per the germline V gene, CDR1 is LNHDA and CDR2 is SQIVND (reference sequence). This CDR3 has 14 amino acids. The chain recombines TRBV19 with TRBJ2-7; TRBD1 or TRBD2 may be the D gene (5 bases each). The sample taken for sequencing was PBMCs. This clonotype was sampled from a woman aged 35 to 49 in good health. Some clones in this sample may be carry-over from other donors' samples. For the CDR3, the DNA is TGTGCCAGTAGTATTGGGAGAAGGGGAAGCGAGCAGTACTTC. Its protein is CASSIGRRGSEQYF.